A single sample is the source of the 13 T cell receptor beta chains below, sequenced in a study of early T cells in non-severe SARS-CoV-2 infection. Each CDR3 protein gets one entry after TCRdb re-called the 5' RACE reads with MiXCR. The sample shows 50,000 to 65,000 distinct CDR3 sequences, around 8.4% of them seen only once. Sequencing used whole blood. The origin of the receptors is an adult who was a healthcare worker with PCR-confirmed SARS-CoV-2 infection or an uninfected control (not recorded which).

This clonotype appeared many times. CDR3 bases: TGTGCCAGCAGCTTTTTTGGGGGGCACTACGAGCAGTACTTC. Residues: CASSFFGGHYEQYF. This chain uses TRBV7-2 with TRBJ2-7; D assignment may be TRBD1 or TRBD2 (6 bases each). Trimming removed 3 bases from V and 3 bases from J, with 12 bases in between. CDR1 and CDR2 from the germline V gene are SGHTA and FQGNSA. The CDR3 loop spans 14 amino acids.

Ten or more counts support this clonotype. The chain couples TRBV5-4 to TRBJ2-1; no reliable D call. Germline V CDR1 and CDR2: SGHNT, YYREEE (reference sequence). The germline V and J ends were trimmed by 4 bases and 4 bases, with 9 bases remaining between them. This CDR3 has 13 residues. The CDR3 region is CASSQDRYNEQFF. In DNA form, the CDR3 reads TGTGCCAGCAGCCAAGACCGTTACAATGAGCAGTTCTTC.

The chain is built from TRBV7-9 and TRBJ1-1; D remains ambiguous. This CDR3 has 14 residues. Germline V gene lookup returns CDR1 SEHNR and CDR2 FQNEAQ (reference sequence). The germline V and J ends were trimmed by 0 bases and 6 bases, with 11 bases remaining between them. CDR3 nucleotide sequence: TGTGCCAGCAGCTTAGCGTTTCAGGCTTCTGAAGCTTTCTTT. Translation: CASSLAFQASEAFF.

This clonotype was seen repeatedly, ten times or more. This chain links TRBV5-1 with TRBJ1-1; 7 positions agree with TRBD1. The germline gives CDR1 SGHRS, CDR2 YFSETQ. The CDR3 spans 14 residues. V lost 5 bases and J lost 2; bases outside the gene matches: 6. CDR3 sequence (DNA): TGCGCCAGCAGAACAGGGGAGGTAAACACTGAAGCTTTCTTT. Amino acid sequence: CASRTGEVNTEAFF.

This clonotype was detected ten times or more. This sequence joins TRBV7-8 and TRBJ2-1; weak D call: TRBD2 (5 bases). This CDR3 spans 15 amino acids. Trimming took off 1 base at V and 1 base at J, with 8 bases between the two ends. CDR1 SGHVS and CDR2 FQNEAQ come from the germline V gene. This chain's CDR3 is CASSLGLASYNEQFF. CDR3 sequence (DNA): TGTGCCAGCAGCTTAGGCTTAGCGTCCTACAATGAGCAGTTCTTC.

This clonotype has at least ten counts. The rearrangement joins TRBV7-2 to TRBJ2-3, with TRBD2 matching over 14 bases. V lost 5 bases, J lost 4 bases, and 5 bases stayed unmatched. The CDR3 runs 16 residues. CDR1 and CDR2 from the germline V gene are SGHTA and FQGNSA. CDR3 in amino acids: CASSRGLAGDADTQYF. The DNA of the CDR3 is TGTGCCAGCAGCCGGGGACTAGCGGGAGACGCAGATACGCAGTATTTT.

The V gene is TRBV20-1, the J gene TRBJ1-1; perhaps TRBD1 as D (5 bases). Germline assignment: CDR1 DFQATT and CDR2 SNEGSKA (reference sequence). Trimming cost V 3 bases and J 1 base, with 9 bases left between them. This CDR3 is built from 13 residues. The DNA for the CDR3 is TGCAGTGCTAGTAAGCAGGGGAACACTGAAGCTTTCTTT. It codes for CSASKQGNTEAFF.

The V and J genes are TRBV7-9 and TRBJ2-3; D not resolved. The CDR3 contains 16 residues. Trimming removed 3 bases at V and 2 bases at J, with 15 bases between. CDR1 and CDR2 from the germline V gene are SEHNR and FQNEAQ (reference sequence). CDR3 DNA sequence: TGTGCCAGCAGCTTGCTCCGAGGAGTAGTCACAGATACGCAGTATTTT. It is translated as CASSLLRGVVTDTQYF.

This sequence joins TRBV12-3 or TRBV12-4 and TRBJ1-1, with D maybe TRBD1 (5 bases). V was clipped by 6 bases and J by 0 bases, with 8 bases between them. The CDR3 is made up of 13 amino acids. The CDR3 DNA is TGTGCCAGCAGCACGACAGTGAACACTGAAGCTTTCTTT. Translated, it gives CASSTTVNTEAFF.

This clonotype appeared many times. The V and J genes are TRBV7-2 and TRBJ2-7; D ambiguous. The CDR3 runs 15 residues. Trimming left V 1 base short and J 2 bases short, with 12 bases between. Germline lookup yields CDR1 SGHTA and CDR2 FQGNSA. The CDR3 reads CASSLVNQPPYEQYF. Written as DNA, the CDR3 is TGTGCCAGCAGCTTAGTCAATCAGCCCCCCTACGAGCAGTACTTC.

This clonotype was recorded once. J is TRBJ2-1 and V is TRBV5-6, with D tentatively TRBD2 (6 bases). Trimming shortened V by 3 bases and J by 9 bases, and 22 bases separated the two germline ends. The CDR3 is 16 amino acids. The V gene's germline CDR1 is SGHDT and CDR2 YYEEEE. CDR3 nucleotide sequence: TGTGCCAGCAGCTCACGGGGGTCAGGATATAATAGTGAGCAGTTCTTC. It encodes CASSSRGSGYNSEQFF.

There are many counts of this clonotype. The chain is built from TRBV7-9 and TRBJ2-1; TRBD2 aligns across 7 bases. The CDR3 length is 15 residues. Germline assignment: CDR1 SEHNR and CDR2 FQNEAQ (reference sequence). The V segment lost 1 base and the J segment 6 bases; nucleotides outside the gene matches: 6. The CDR3 DNA is TGTGCCAGCAGCTTAGGTGCTAGGACTAGCAATGAGCAGTTCTTC. As protein: CASSLGARTSNEQFF.

This clonotype was observed at least ten times. This rearrangement joins TRBV10-2 to TRBJ2-7; unclear D gene. The germline gives CDR1 WSHSY, CDR2 SAAADI. CDR3 length equals 11 residues. The V end lost 1 base, the J end lost 4 bases, and 2 bases lay between the germline ends. The CDR3 bases are TGCGCCAGCAGTGAGTTATACGAGCAGTACTTC. Translation gives CASSELYEQYF.